This TCR beta chain was recorded in a study of CD8 T cells in ankylosing spondylitis. Study results and caveats: Characteristic of ankylosing spondylitis blood, it appeared, was a TCR beta motif comprising fewer than 10 highly homologous variants. Disease-linked clones bore a CD8+ phenotype, appearing relatively rarely in peripheral blood.

The CDR3 extends over 15 amino acids. V shed 0 bases and J 10 bases; nucleotides not matched to a gene: 6. Germline V lookup: CDR1 MNHEY, CDR2 SVGEGT. Each CDR3 protein is one row after TCRdb ran MiXCR on the 5' RACE reads. The table shows about 220,000 distinct CDR3 sequences, with 6% to 8.5% occurring only once. Details on this clonotype: Antigen unknown.

The chain combines TRBV6-2 or TRBV6-3 with TRBJ2-1; 10 bases are shared with TRBD2. Material: blood, either unsorted or a sorted T cell fraction (not recorded which). This TCR was sampled from a male donor with ankylosing spondylitis. DNA for the CDR3: TGTGCCAGCAGTTACTCCAGCGGGAGGGCCGGGGAGCAGTTCTTC. It is translated as CASSYSSGRAGEQFF.